The entry below gives a single TCR beta chain sequence along with its context. The sample is drawn from a study of blood T cell repertoires in COVID-19. Study at large: There were acute and convalescent COVID-19 samples, and they came from the United States, Italy and Spain. Nucleic acid was either cDNA or gDNA, and it came from T cells, B-cell-depleted T cells, or PBMCs.

Some clones are missing from TCRdb's copy, which holds only in-frame ones; the method was immunoSEQ multiplex PCR. The data contain some 100,000 clones, roughly 92% of them singletons. CDR1 is LGHDT, CDR2 YNNKEL, per germline (reference sequence). The CDR3 is 11 residues long. V lost 1 base to trimming and J lost 7 bases, with 4 bases between them. The rearrangement joins TRBV3-1 (or the pseudogene TRBV3-2) to TRBJ1-1, with D uncertain. Sequencing was done on a sample of peripheral blood. The sequence derives from a man aged 65 to 85 with acute or convalescent COVID-19. CDR3 loop: CASSQGGEAFF. DNA for the CDR3: TGTGCCAGCAGCCAAGGAGGTGAAGCTTTCTTT.